This T cell receptor beta chain came from a study of a mutant IDH1 vaccine in newly diagnosed glioma. Time point denoted: week 47, end of study. Each dose of the vaccine consisted of 300 ug of mutant IDH1 20-mer peptide, with topical imiquimod. This clone was seen a handful of times. What it recognizes is unknown. Germline values: CDR1 MNHEY, CDR2 SVGAGI. Between the trimmed V and J ends, which lost 2 bases and 0 bases, there was a span of 11 bases. The CDR3 sequence is 16 residues long. This table comes from immunoSEQ multiplex PCR, and its TCRdb copy is limited to in-frame clones, with some not included. The table includes about 56,000 clones, less than 80% detected once.

Sequenced material: PBMCs, taken from a glioma patient whose treatment included an IDH1 peptide vaccine. The sequence was collected from a man aged 45 to 65 with glioma. This chain connects TRBV6-5 to TRBJ1-3; no clear D. CDR3 amino acids: CASSYGLGSSGNTIYF. DNA for the CDR3: TGTGCCAGCAGTTACGGGTTAGGGAGCTCTGGAAACACCATATATTTT.